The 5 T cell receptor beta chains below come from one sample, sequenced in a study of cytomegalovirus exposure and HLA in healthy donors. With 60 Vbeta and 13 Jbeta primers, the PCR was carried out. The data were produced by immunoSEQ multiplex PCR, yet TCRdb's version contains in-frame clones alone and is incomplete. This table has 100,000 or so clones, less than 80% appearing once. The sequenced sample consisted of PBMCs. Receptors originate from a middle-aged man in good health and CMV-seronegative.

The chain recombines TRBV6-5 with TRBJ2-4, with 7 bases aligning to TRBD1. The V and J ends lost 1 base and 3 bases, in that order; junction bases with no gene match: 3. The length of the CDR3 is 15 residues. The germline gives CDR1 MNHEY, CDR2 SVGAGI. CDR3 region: CASSYLAGGKNIQYF. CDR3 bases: TGTGCCAGCAGTTACTTGGCAGGGGGCAAAAACATTCAGTACTTC.

CDR3 DNA: TGTGCCAGTAGTGCGGGACTAGCGGGGGGATTGGGGCGTCGGGAGACCCAGTACTTC. The encoded protein is CASSAGLAGGLGRRETQYF. The V gene is TRBV19, the J gene TRBJ2-5, with 15 bases aligning to TRBD2. CDR3 length: 19 amino acids. With V trimmed by 5 bases and J by 5 bases, 15 bases remained unmatched. The germline V gene encodes CDR1 LNHDA and CDR2 SQIVND (reference sequence).

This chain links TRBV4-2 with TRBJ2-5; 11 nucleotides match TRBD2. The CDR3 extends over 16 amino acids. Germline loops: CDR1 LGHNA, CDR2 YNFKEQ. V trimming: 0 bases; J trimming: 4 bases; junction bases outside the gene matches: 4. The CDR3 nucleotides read TGTGCCAGCAGCCAAGAGGATCTAGCGGGGGGAGAGACCCAGTACTTC. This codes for CASSQEDLAGGETQYF.

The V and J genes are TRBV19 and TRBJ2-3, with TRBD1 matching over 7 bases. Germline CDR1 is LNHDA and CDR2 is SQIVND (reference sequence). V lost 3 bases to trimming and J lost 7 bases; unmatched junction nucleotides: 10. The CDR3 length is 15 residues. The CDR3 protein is CASSISGTASYTQYF. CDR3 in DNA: TGTGCCAGTAGTATCTCCGGGACAGCCTCCTATACGCAGTATTTT.

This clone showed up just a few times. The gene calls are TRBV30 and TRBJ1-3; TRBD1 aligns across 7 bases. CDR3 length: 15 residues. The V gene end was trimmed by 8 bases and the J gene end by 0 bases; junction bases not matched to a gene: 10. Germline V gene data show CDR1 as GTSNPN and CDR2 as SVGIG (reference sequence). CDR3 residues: CAGGSRDSSGNTIYF. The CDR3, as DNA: TGTGCCGGGGGGTCCCGGGACAGCTCTGGAAACACCATATATTTT.